What follows are 3 T cell receptor beta chains derived from one specimen sequenced in a study of T-cell memory formation after mild COVID-19. TCRdb re-called the 5' RACE reads with MiXCR, one entry per CDR3 protein. The profile shows 450,000 to 700,000 distinct CDR3 sequences, about a sixth of them singletons. Sequencing used PBMCs or a T cell subset sorted from them (not recorded which). The receptors come from an adult woman who had mild COVID-19 (a few samples of this study predate the infection). Cell type and time point are not known.

The rearrangement uses TRBV2 and TRBJ2-1; 9 bases map to TRBD1. After removal of 6 bases from V and 9 bases from J, the junction contained 9 bases not matched to a gene. Looked up from germline, CDR1 is SNHLY and CDR2 is FYNNEI. The CDR3 sequence is 14 residues long. The CDR3 sequence is CASSPGQGQGEQFF. CDR3 DNA: TGTGCCAGCAGCCCGGGTCAGGGACAGGGTGAGCAGTTCTTC.

In this sample, this clonotype turned up many times. The V and J genes are TRBV4-3 and TRBJ2-7; D may be TRBD2 (6 bases). Germline values: CDR1 LGHNA, CDR2 YSLEER. V was cut by 1 base and J by 0 bases, with 19 bases left in between. The CDR3 contains 18 residues. The CDR3 coding sequence is TGCGCCAGCAGCCAAGGGTACGCTAGCGCAGTGAGCTCCTACGAGCAGTACTTC. Protein product: CASSQGYASAVSSYEQYF.

This clonotype was picked up a small number of times. The genes are TRBV19 and TRBJ1-3, with D possibly TRBD1 on 5 matching bases. The CDR3 is 14 residues long. In germline, CDR1 is LNHDA, CDR2 SQIVND (reference sequence). V lost 7 bases and J 4 bases, leaving 14 bases between the germline ends. The CDR3 here is CASTGTQTGNTIYF. CDR3 nucleotides: TGTGCCAGTACCGGGACCCAGACAGGAAACACCATATATTTT.